These 24 T cell receptor beta chains were sequenced from one sample in a study of blood T cell repertoires in COVID-19. Assay: immunoSEQ multiplex PCR; the TCRdb copy retains only in-frame clones and omits some. The table shows about 62,000 clones, with 79% occurring only once. Sequencing was done on a sample of peripheral blood. All receptors derive from a woman older than 75 with active or convalescent COVID-19.

The genes are TRBV7-3 and TRBJ1-1; 8 bases fit TRBD1. The CDR3 consists of 15 residues. After removal of 4 bases from V and 3 bases from J, the junction contained 7 bases not matched to a gene. Germline V lookup: CDR1 SGHTA, CDR2 FQGTGA. The CDR3 sequence is CASSSSQGAHTEAFF. Written as DNA, the CDR3 is TGTGCCAGCAGCTCATCCCAGGGGGCGCACACTGAAGCTTTCTTT. Drawing the rest from reference TRBV7-3 and TRBJ1-1, the complete variable domain is GAGVSQTPSNKVTEKGKYVELRCDPISGHTALYWYRQSLGQGPEFLIYFQGTGAADDSGLPNDRFFAVRPEGSVSTLKIQRTERGDSAVYLCASSSSQGAHTEAFFGQGTRLTVV.

This clone has only a few counts. The genes are TRBV7-9 and TRBJ1-2; 7 nucleotides match TRBD1. The germline V gene encodes CDR1 SEHNR and CDR2 FQNEAQ (reference sequence). The V and J ends lost 3 bases and 4 bases, in that order; junction bases with no gene match: 5. This CDR3 has 14 amino acids. The CDR3 protein is CASSLNRGGYGYTF. CDR3 nucleotides: TGTGCCAGCAGCTTGAACAGGGGCGGCTATGGCTACACCTTC.

The chain links TRBV27 to TRBJ1-5; the match to TRBD1 covers 7 bases. This CDR3 is 14 amino acids long. With V trimmed by 3 bases and J by 6 bases, 5 bases remained unmatched. Germline V gives CDR1 MNHEY, CDR2 SMNVEV (reference sequence). This CDR3 reads CASSLTGTVQPQHF. DNA for the CDR3: TGTGCCAGCAGTTTGACAGGGACGGTTCAGCCCCAGCATTTT.

The V and J genes are TRBV5-4 and TRBJ1-3, with 8 bases matching TRBD1. The CDR3 loop spans 15 amino acids. Trimming took 4 bases from V and 2 from J; bases not matched to a gene: 5. Germline CDR1 reads SGHNT; CDR2 reads YYREEE (reference sequence). The CDR3 sequence is CASSQTGVPGNTIYF. DNA of the CDR3: TGTGCCAGCAGCCAGACAGGGGTCCCTGGAAACACCATATATTTT. Full variable domain (missing parts from reference TRBV5-4 and TRBJ1-3): ETGVTQSPTHLIKTRGQQVTLRCSSQSGHNTVSWYQQALGQGPQFIFQYYREEENGRGNFPPRFSGLQFPNYSSELNVNALELDDSALYLCASSQTGVPGNTIYFGEGSWLTVV.

The chain joins TRBV5-1 to TRBJ1-2; the D gene is possibly TRBD1 (5 bases). V lost 0 bases and J lost 2, with 14 bases in between. Germline V gene lookup returns CDR1 SGHRS and CDR2 YFSETQ. The CDR3 extends over 16 amino acids. This CDR3 is CASSLAGGVPNYGYTF. CDR3 bases: TGCGCCAGCAGCTTGGCCGGGGGGGTTCCGAACTATGGCTACACCTTC.

The rearrangement links TRBV11-2 to TRBJ1-5, with 7 bases identical to TRBD1. The CDR3 extends over 14 amino acids. V was clipped by 5 bases and J by 2 bases; unmatched bases: 3. Germline CDR1 and CDR2: SGHAT and FQNNGV. The CDR3 DNA is TGTGCCAGCAGCCAAACAGGGGGCAATCAGCCCCAGCATTTT. This gives the protein CASSQTGGNQPQHF. Drawing the rest from reference TRBV11-2 and TRBJ1-5, the complete variable domain is EAGVAQSPRYKIIEKRQSVAFWCNPISGHATLYWYQQILGQGPKLLIQFQNNGVVDDSQLPKDRFSAERLKGVDSTLKIQPAKLEDSAVYLCASSQTGGNQPQHFGDGTRLSIL.

The chain uses TRBV5-1 and TRBJ1-1; no clear D gene. This CDR3 has 14 residues. Germline assignment: CDR1 SGHRS and CDR2 YFSETQ. Trimming removed 0 bases at V and 1 base at J, with 7 bases between. The CDR3 here is CASSLAQANTEAFF. DNA of the CDR3: TGCGCCAGCAGCTTGGCCCAGGCGAACACTGAAGCTTTCTTT. Based on the CDR3 plus reference TRBV5-1 and TRBJ1-1, the full variable domain is KAGVTQTPRYLIKTRGQQVTLSCSPISGHRSVSWYQQTPGQGLQFLFEYFSETQRNKGNFPGRFSGRQFSNSRSEMNVSTLELGDSALYLCASSLAQANTEAFFGQGTRLTVV.

The chain links TRBV18 to TRBJ2-5, with 7 nucleotides matching TRBD1. In germline, CDR1 is KGHSH, CDR2 LQKENI. The V gene end was trimmed by 3 bases and the J gene end by 3 bases; junction bases not matched to a gene: 16. The CDR3 is made up of 18 amino acids. Here the CDR3 DNA reads TGTGCCAGCTCACCTGGGACAGCATCGTCGCTGGATAAAGAGACCCAGTACTTC. Translation: CASSPGTASSLDKETQYF.

The genes are TRBV12-2 and TRBJ1-5; TRBD1 is the table's D call, not checked against the DNA. TRBV12-2 is marked as a pseudogene. The CDR3 length is 16 residues. The CDR3 spells CASRLPGTVCNQPQHF. CDR3 sequence (DNA): TGTGCAAGTCGTTTACCCGGGACAGTGTGCAATCAGCCCCAGCATTTT.

V gene TRBV5-1 combines with J gene TRBJ2-7, with D possibly TRBD2 on 6 matching bases. V was cut by 0 bases and J by 0 bases, with 10 bases left in between. The CDR3 is 15 residues long. The germline CDR1 and CDR2 sequences are SGHRS and YFSETQ. In nucleotides, the CDR3 is TGCGCCAGCAGCTTGGGGGGGACTTACTCCTACGAGCAGTACTTC. This sequence encodes CASSLGGTYSYEQYF.

Of note for this clone: Other nucleotide sequences in the sample specify the same CDR3. The chain has TRBV6-5 and TRBJ2-7, with 8 bases matching TRBD2. Trimming at V came to 0 bases and at J to 3 bases, leaving 4 bases not matched to a gene. CDR3 length equals 15 residues. Germline values: CDR1 MNHEY, CDR2 SVGAGI. For the CDR3, the DNA is TGTGCCAGCAGTTACTCGAGCGGGGGCCTCTACGAGCAGTACTTC. This encodes CASSYSSGGLYEQYF.

V gene TRBV2 combines with J gene TRBJ1-2, with 7 bases lining up with TRBD1. Germline V gene sequence: CDR1 SNHLY, CDR2 FYNNEI. The junction had 8 bases not matched to a gene; V was cut back by 9 bases and J by 4 bases. The CDR3 extends over 13 amino acids. CDR3 amino acids: CASWDSDFYGYTF. In DNA form, the CDR3 reads TGTGCCAGTTGGGACAGCGACTTCTATGGCTACACCTTC. Complete variable domain (other parts from reference TRBV2 and TRBJ1-2): EPEVTQTPSHQVTQMGQEVILRCVPISNHLYFYWYRQILGQKVEFLVSFYNNEISEKSEIFDDQFSVERPDGSNFTLKIRSTKLEDSAMYFCASWDSDFYGYTFGSGTRLTVV.

The genes are TRBV6-5 and TRBJ1-2; 9 bases align to TRBD1. J was trimmed by 4 bases and V by 0 bases; bases with no gene match: 3. This CDR3 is built from 15 residues. CDR1 and CDR2 from the germline V gene are MNHEY and SVGAGI. The CDR3 sequence is CASSYSTGGLYGYTF. CDR3 in DNA: TGTGCCAGCAGTTACTCGACAGGGGGGCTCTATGGCTACACCTTC.

J is TRBJ1-3 and V is TRBV19; 7 bases are shared with TRBD1. The germline V gene encodes CDR1 LNHDA and CDR2 SQIVND (reference sequence). Trimming removed 7 bases from V and 4 bases from J; junction bases left unmatched: 10. The CDR3 is 15 residues long. The CDR3: CASTTRQGPGNTIYF. The DNA of the CDR3 is TGTGCCAGTACCACTCGACAGGGCCCAGGAAACACCATATATTTT.

V and J are TRBV6-5 and TRBJ1-6; D uncertain. The length of the CDR3 is 14 residues. V gave up 6 bases and J gave up 0 bases, with 6 bases separating them. From germline, CDR1 is MNHEY and CDR2 SVGAGI. The CDR3 DNA reads TGTGCCAGCAGACGGAGCTCCTATAATTCACCCCTCCACTTT. This encodes CASRRSSYNSPLHF.

The V call is TRBV27, the J call TRBJ1-6, with 9 bases identical to TRBD1. After removal of 6 bases from V and 6 bases from J, the junction contained 3 bases not matched to a gene. The germline V gene has CDR1 MNHEY and CDR2 SMNVEV (reference sequence). The CDR3 runs to 14 residues. CDR3 sequence: CASSPDRGNSPLHF. CDR3 bases: TGTGCCAGCAGCCCGGACAGGGGTAATTCACCCCTCCACTTT.

This clone was detected only a few times. The chain is built from TRBV4-1 and TRBJ1-5; D perhaps matches TRBD1 (5 bases). Germline V gene lookup returns CDR1 MGHRA and CDR2 YSYEKL. This CDR3 is 18 amino acids long. V lost 0 bases and J 4 bases, leaving 19 bases between the germline ends. Written as DNA, the CDR3 is TGCGCCAGCAGCCAAGAGATCCCCGGCAGGGTGGGAAATCAGCCCCAGCATTTT. Its protein product is CASSQEIPGRVGNQPQHF.

This clone was recorded only once. The rearrangement links TRBV6-5 to TRBJ2-7; D uncertain. Germline V gene sequence: CDR1 MNHEY, CDR2 SVGAGI. The germline V and J ends were trimmed by 7 bases and 1 base, with 8 bases remaining between them. This CDR3 region has 12 residues. Here the CDR3 DNA reads TGTGCCAGCACAGGCAGTTCCTACGAGCAGTACTTC. This codes for CASTGSSYEQYF.

With regard to this clone: The same CDR3 also results from other DNA sequences found in this sample. The chain employs TRBV19 and TRBJ2-2; perhaps TRBD2 as D (6 bases). Germline CDR1 reads LNHDA; CDR2 reads SQIVND (reference sequence). The CDR3 sequence is 14 residues long. Trimming took off 1 base at V and 6 bases at J, with 9 bases between the two ends. The CDR3 spells CASSIGRDPGELFF. The CDR3 nucleotides read TGTGCCAGTAGTATAGGGAGGGACCCCGGGGAGCTGTTTTTT.

The chain links TRBV7-8 to TRBJ2-5, with no clear D. V was cut by 4 bases and J by 0 bases, with 9 bases left in between. CDR3 length equals 14 residues. Per germline, CDR1 SGHVS and CDR2 FQNEAQ. The CDR3: CASSYGHNQETQYF. CDR3 in DNA: TGTGCCAGCAGCTATGGGCACAACCAAGAGACCCAGTACTTC.

The chain carries TRBV24-1 and TRBJ2-5; 8 positions agree with TRBD2. Germline CDR1 KGHDR, CDR2 SFDVKD. The CDR3 sequence is 15 residues long. The trim removed 0 bases at V and 5 bases at J, leaving 4 bases unmatched. The CDR3 reads CATSDLNGGEETQYF. CDR3 DNA: TGTGCCACCAGTGATTTGAACGGGGGGGAGGAGACCCAGTACTTC.

The chain employs TRBV5-6 and TRBJ1-1; no clear D. This CDR3 spans 15 amino acids. The ends were cut back, 3 bases at V and 1 base at J, with 13 bases in the middle. Germline lookup yields CDR1 SGHDT and CDR2 YYEEEE. The CDR3 bases are TGTGCCAGCAGCTATACCCGCGTAGCGAACACTGAAGCTTTCTTT. It specifies CASSYTRVANTEAFF.

V is TRBV5-8 and J is TRBJ1-4, with D hard to call. CDR3 size: 16 residues. Trimming pared 1 base from V and 1 base from J, leaving 11 bases between. Germline loops: CDR1 SGHTS, CDR2 YDEGEE. The CDR3 sequence: CASSLSRGRTNEKLFF. As DNA, the CDR3 is TGTGCCAGCAGCTTGTCTAGAGGGCGAACTAATGAAAAACTGTTTTTT.

The chain has TRBV5-1 and TRBJ2-1; 12 nucleotides match TRBD2. The CDR3 runs 16 residues. The J segment lost 7 bases and the V segment lost 3 bases, leaving 8 bases of the junction unmatched. Germline assignment: CDR1 SGHRS and CDR2 YFSETQ. The CDR3 reads CASSSLLAGGPNEQFF. The CDR3 DNA reads as TGCGCCAGCAGCTCCCTCCTAGCGGGGGGGCCAAATGAGCAGTTCTTC. Full variable domain (rest looked up from reference TRBV5-1 and TRBJ2-1): KAGVTQTPRYLIKTRGQQVTLSCSPISGHRSVSWYQQTPGQGLQFLFEYFSETQRNKGNFPGRFSGRQFSNSRSEMNVSTLELGDSALYLCASSSLLAGGPNEQFFGPGTRLTVL.